This entry describes one TCR beta chain. Its antigen remains unidentified. No much larger clone exists at a distance of one base, and base qualities are not known. The library was obtained by the immunoSEQ multiplex PCR assay. On the authors' methods: A statistical classification framework was built to diagnose cytomegalovirus status from the catalog of TCR beta chain sequences. TCRdb limited this immuneACCESS table to in-frame rearrangements with V and J called. A share of clones is missing; checked studies link under half to unresolved V genes, and the rest is unexplained. V and J calls plus clone size are reproduced from that table; the DNA served to infer D and trimming. The sample yields some 190,000 clones; about 83% were counted once. The top ten clones comprise 1.4% to 1.5% of the sample. The sample originates from a study of cytomegalovirus exposure and HLA in healthy donors (dated by TCRdb to the late 2010s). Looking at the study overall: The 500 to 700 repertoires of the first cohort and the approximately 110 validation repertoires were produced on the same platform, according to a later analysis. To predict cytomegalovirus infection status, the study brought together high-throughput TCR immunosequencing, statistical association of individual TCRs with disease status, and machine learning. Along with the approximately 620-subject first cohort, a separate validation cohort of about 110 different subjects was used. The study was designed to test whether signatures of past pathogen exposure could be identified by cataloging public T cell receptors. What the research found in general, with its limitations: It was suggested by the authors that the approach could potentially be generalized to other disease states and immunological phenotypes. A later analysis had no HLA typing for the validation cohort, so co-occurrence there was scored across all 110 or so repertoires. The classifier was reported to diagnose cytomegalovirus status with high specificity and sensitivity in both the original and validation cohorts. Three of the identified cytomegalovirus-associated TCR beta chains were confirmed in vitro to be specific for cytomegalovirus antigens. Most TCR sequences were observed very rarely across donors, whereas some public TCRs were present in many individuals. A total of 164 TCR beta chains were listed by the study as associated with cytomegalovirus. Of the cluster scores, around 95% were above 0 in a later analysis, which found that TCRs clustered in the first cohort also tended to co-occur in the approximately 120 validation repertoires.

The donors were included in the validation cohort of 130 or so subjects, a group kept apart from the roughly 690-subject first cohort. Cut back by 3 bases and 5 bases, the V and J ends lie 19 bases apart. The CDR3 sequence holds 16 residues, the cysteine and phenylalanine included. Of all the DNA, just the CDR3 is kept, 48 bases in frame from base 1. CDR1 and CDR2 are drawn from the germline V gene (reference sequence): PRHDT, FYEKMQ. This receptor chain uses TRBV13 and TRBJ1-1, with TRBD1 tentatively as D gene (5 bases match). The specimen was PBMCs. The receptor's source is a woman in her late teens or twenties in good health and CMV-seronegative. The DNA reads TGTGCCAGCAGCTTCGAAAGGAGGGGAGGTGGAACTGAAGCTTTCTTT. It specifies CASSFERRGGGTEAFF.